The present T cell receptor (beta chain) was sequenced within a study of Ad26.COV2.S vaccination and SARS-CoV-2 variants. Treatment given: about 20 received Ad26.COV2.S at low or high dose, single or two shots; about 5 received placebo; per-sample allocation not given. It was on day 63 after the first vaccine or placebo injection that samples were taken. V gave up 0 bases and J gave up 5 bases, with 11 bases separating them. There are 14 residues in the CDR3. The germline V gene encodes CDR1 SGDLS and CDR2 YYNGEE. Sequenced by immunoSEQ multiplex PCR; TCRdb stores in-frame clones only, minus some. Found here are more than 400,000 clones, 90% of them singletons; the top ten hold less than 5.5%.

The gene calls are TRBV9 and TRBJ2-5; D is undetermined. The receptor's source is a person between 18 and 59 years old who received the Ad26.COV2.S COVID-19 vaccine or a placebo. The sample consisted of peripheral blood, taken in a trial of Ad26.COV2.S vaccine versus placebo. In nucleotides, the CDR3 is TGTGCCAGCAGCGTAGGTGGGGTGGAGGAGACCCAGTACTTC. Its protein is CASSVGGVEETQYF.